This T cell receptor (beta chain) derives from a study of blood T cell repertoires in COVID-19. Study details: Both acute and convalescent COVID-19 samples were obtained from the United States, Italy and Spain.

Participants were aged about 18 to 89 years from about two dozen US areas. Categorization into cohorts depended on clinical history that participants reported. Someone with COVID-19 had been met by exposed participants within 2 weeks before study entry. This clone has more than one count but fewer than ten. V gave up 3 bases and J gave up 4 bases, with 7 bases separating them. The CDR3 length is 13 residues. Germline V CDR1 and CDR2: LNHDA, SQIVND (reference sequence). Using immunoSEQ multiplex PCR, the repertoire was profiled, and TCRdb retains in-frame clones only, with some absent. The table lists roughly 250,000 clones, about four fifths of them singletons.

The V gene is TRBV19, the J gene TRBJ1-5; D possibly corresponds to TRBD1 (5 bases). Source material: PBMCs or T cells enriched from blood (not recorded which). This TCR was sampled from a woman aged 40 to 50 who had been exposed to COVID-19. The CDR3 DNA is TGTGCCAGTAGTATGACAGCTAATCAGCCCCAGCATTTT. Protein sequence: CASSMTANQPQHF.